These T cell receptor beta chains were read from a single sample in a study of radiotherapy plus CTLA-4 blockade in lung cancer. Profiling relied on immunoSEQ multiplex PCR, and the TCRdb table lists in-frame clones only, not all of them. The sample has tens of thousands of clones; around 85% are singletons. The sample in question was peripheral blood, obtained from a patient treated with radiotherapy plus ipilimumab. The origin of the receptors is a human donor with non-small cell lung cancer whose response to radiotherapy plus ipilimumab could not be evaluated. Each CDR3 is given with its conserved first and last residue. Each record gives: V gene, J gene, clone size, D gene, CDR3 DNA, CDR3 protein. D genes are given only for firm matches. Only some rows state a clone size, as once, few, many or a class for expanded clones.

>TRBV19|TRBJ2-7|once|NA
TGTGCCAGTAGTGCCAGGGGTGGATCCTACGAGCAGTACTTC
CASSARGGSYEQYF
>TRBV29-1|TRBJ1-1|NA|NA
TGCAACACACAGGGAGGCGGGGGTGAAGCTTTCTTT
CNTQGGGGEAFF
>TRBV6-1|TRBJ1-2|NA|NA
TGTGCCAGCAGTGACGGAGTTTTCGGGGGCTACACCTTC
CASSDGVFGGYTF
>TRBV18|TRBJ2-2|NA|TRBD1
TGTGCCAGCTTTTTACAGGGGCCAAATCCCTCCGGGGAGCTGTTTTTT
CASFLQGPNPSGELFF
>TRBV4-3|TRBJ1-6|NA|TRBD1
TGCGCCAGCAGCCAAGGGGGGGACAGGGCCTCTCCCCTCCACTTT
CASSQGGDRASPLHF
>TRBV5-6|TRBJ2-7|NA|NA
TGTGCCAGCAGCTTGGTCGGTTACGAGCAGTACTTC
CASSLVGYEQYF
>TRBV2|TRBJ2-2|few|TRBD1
TGTGCCAGCAGTGAAAGGCAGGACAGGGGATGGGAGCTGTTTTTT
CASSERQDRGWELFF
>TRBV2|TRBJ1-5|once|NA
TGTGCCAGCGAGGGAGGTCGGAGCAATCAGCCCCAGCATTTT
CASEGGRSNQPQHF
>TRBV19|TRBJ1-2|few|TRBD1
TGTGCCAGTAGTATCCGGACAGGGGGAACTAACTATGGCTACACCTTC
CASSIRTGGTNYGYTF
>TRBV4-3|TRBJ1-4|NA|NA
TGCGCCAGCAGCCAAGGGGGGGGCCGGATTGGTGAAAAACTGTTTTTT
CASSQGGGRIGEKLFF
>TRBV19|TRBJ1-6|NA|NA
TGTGCCAGTAGTATGTTGGACAGACGAAATTCACCCCTCCACTTT
CASSMLDRRNSPLHF
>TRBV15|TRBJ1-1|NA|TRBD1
TGTGCCACCAGCAGAGTGACAGGGCAAGCTTTCTTT
CATSRVTGQAFF
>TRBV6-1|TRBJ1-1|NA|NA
TGTGCCAGCAGTGATGACAGGAACACTGAAGCTTTCTTT
CASSDDRNTEAFF